One and the same sample provided the 8 T cell receptor beta chains below, sequenced in a study of T cell responses to AZD1222 COVID-19 vaccine. Assay: immunoSEQ multiplex PCR; the TCRdb copy retains only in-frame clones and omits some. The table lists more than 250,000 clones, over 85% of them singletons, with roughly 0.51% in the top ten. This material consisted of peripheral blood, taken on day 0 of AZD1222 vaccination. The receptors originated from an adult in good health.

As regards this clone: The sample holds other DNA sequences that translate to the same CDR3. The genes are TRBV3-1 (or the pseudogene TRBV3-2) and TRBJ2-7, with D unresolved. V lost 2 bases and J lost 1, with 0 bases in between. Germline V gene data show CDR1 as LGHDT and CDR2 as YNNKEL (reference sequence). This CDR3 is 11 amino acids long. The CDR3: CASSQSYEQYF. The DNA for the CDR3 is TGTGCCAGCAGCCAATCCTACGAGCAGTACTTC.

J is TRBJ2-1 and V is TRBV19; perhaps TRBD1 as D (5 bases). The CDR3 is 13 residues long. Looked up from germline, CDR1 is LNHDA and CDR2 is SQIVND (reference sequence). Trimming removed 5 bases at V and 11 bases at J, with 16 bases between. In nucleotides, the CDR3 is TGTGCCAGTAGTTCGAACAGACCAGGGAAGCAGTTCTTC. Translation gives CASSSNRPGKQFF.

V is TRBV28 and J is TRBJ1-1; possible D gene TRBD1, 5 bases. The V end lost 3 bases, the J end lost 2 bases, and 19 bases lay between the germline ends. Germline CDR1 MDHEN, CDR2 SYDVKM. The CDR3 totals 17 residues. The CDR3 is CASSFPQGARGNTEAFF. The CDR3 DNA reads as TGTGCCAGCAGTTTTCCCCAGGGAGCCCGGGGAAACACTGAAGCTTTCTTT.

This clone was seen only once. The rearrangement links TRBV7-9 to TRBJ1-6; D gene uncertain. This CDR3 comprises 11 residues. V was shortened by 5 bases and J by 12 bases, with 8 bases between the two germline ends. Germline lookup yields CDR1 SEHNR and CDR2 FQNEAQ (reference sequence). CDR3 amino acids: CASSRQGPLHF. CDR3 in DNA: TGTGCCAGCAGCCGTCAAGGACCCCTCCACTTT.

This clone was detected only a few times. CDR3 DNA: TGTGCCAGCAGTCTTAACGGACTAGCGGGAAGGGCCATTCAGTACTTC. It yields the protein CASSLNGLAGRAIQYF. The chain has TRBV28 and TRBJ2-4; 12 bases are a match to TRBD2. Germline V lookup: CDR1 MDHEN, CDR2 SYDVKM. This CDR3 has 16 amino acids. V trimming: 5 bases; J trimming: 9 bases; junction bases outside the gene matches: 11.

J is TRBJ1-1 and V is TRBV19, with D perhaps matching TRBD1 (5 bases). Trimming took off 6 bases at V and 0 bases at J, with 11 bases between the two ends. This CDR3 has 14 residues. The germline gives CDR1 LNHDA, CDR2 SQIVND (reference sequence). The DNA for the CDR3 is TGTGCCAGTAGCGGTCAGGGCATGAACACTGAAGCTTTCTTT. Protein sequence: CASSGQGMNTEAFF.

The chain links TRBV9 to TRBJ1-6, with 11 bases fitting TRBD1. The CDR3 is 18 residues long. Trimming removed 0 bases from V and 0 bases from J; junction bases left unmatched: 2. Germline loops: CDR1 SGDLS, CDR2 YYNGEE. Here the CDR3 DNA reads TGTGCCAGCAGCGTAGGGACAGGGGGCAGCTCCTATAATTCACCCCTCCACTTT. Translating gives CASSVGTGGSSYNSPLHF. The full variable domain, in which reference TRBV9 and TRBJ1-6 provide the parts outside the CDR3, is DSGVTQTPKHLITATGQRVTLRCSPRSGDLSVYWYQQSLDQGLQFLIQYYNGEERAKGNILERFSAQQFPDLHSELNLSSLELGDSALYFCASSVGTGGSSYNSPLHFGNGTRLTVT.

V gene TRBV10-3 combines with J gene TRBJ2-7; D remains unclear. V was trimmed by 0 bases and J by 2 bases, leaving 8 bases between them. Germline V CDR1 and CDR2: ENHRY, SYGVKD. The CDR3 spans 14 residues. The CDR3 DNA is TGTGCCATCAGTGAGTCACGGCGAACCTACGAGCAGTACTTC. The encoded protein is CAISESRRTYEQYF.